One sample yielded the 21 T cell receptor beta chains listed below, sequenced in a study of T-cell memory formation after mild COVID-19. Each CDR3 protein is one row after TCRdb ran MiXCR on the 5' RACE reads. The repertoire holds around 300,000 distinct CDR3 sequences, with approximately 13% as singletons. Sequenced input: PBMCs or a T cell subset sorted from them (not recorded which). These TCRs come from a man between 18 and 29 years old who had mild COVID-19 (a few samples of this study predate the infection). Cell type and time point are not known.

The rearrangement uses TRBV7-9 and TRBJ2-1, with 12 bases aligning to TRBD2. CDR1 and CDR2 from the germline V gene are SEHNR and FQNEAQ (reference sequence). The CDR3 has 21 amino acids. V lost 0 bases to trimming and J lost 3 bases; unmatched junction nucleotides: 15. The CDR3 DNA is TGTGCCAGCAGCTTAGCAGGCCCCGGGACTAGCGGGTTCTACGTCTACAATGAGCAGTTCTTC. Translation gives CASSLAGPGTSGFYVYNEQFF.

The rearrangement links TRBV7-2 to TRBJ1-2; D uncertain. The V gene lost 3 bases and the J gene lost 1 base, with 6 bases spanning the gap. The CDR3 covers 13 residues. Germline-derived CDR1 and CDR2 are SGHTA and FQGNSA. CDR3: CASSFTDNYGYTF. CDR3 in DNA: TGTGCCAGCAGCTTCACCGATAACTATGGCTACACCTTC. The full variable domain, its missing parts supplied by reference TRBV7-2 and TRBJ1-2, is GAGVSQSPSNKVTEKGKDVELRCDPISGHTALYWYRQSLGQGLEFLIYFQGNSAPDKSGLPSDRFSAERTGGSVSTLTIQRTQQEDSAVYLCASSFTDNYGYTFGSGTRLTVV.

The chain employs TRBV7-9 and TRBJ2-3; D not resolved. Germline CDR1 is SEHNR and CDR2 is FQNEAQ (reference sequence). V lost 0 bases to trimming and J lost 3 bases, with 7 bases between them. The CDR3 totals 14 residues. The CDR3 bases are TGTGCCAGCAGCTTAGCTGCAGTGACAGATACGCAGTATTTT. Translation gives CASSLAAVTDTQYF. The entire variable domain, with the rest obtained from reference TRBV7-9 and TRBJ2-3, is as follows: DTGVSQNPRHKITKRGQNVTFRCDPISEHNRLYWYRQTLGQGPEFLTYFQNEAQLEKSRLLSDRFSAERPKGSFSTLEIQRTEQGDSAMYLCASSLAAVTDTQYFGPGTRLTVL.

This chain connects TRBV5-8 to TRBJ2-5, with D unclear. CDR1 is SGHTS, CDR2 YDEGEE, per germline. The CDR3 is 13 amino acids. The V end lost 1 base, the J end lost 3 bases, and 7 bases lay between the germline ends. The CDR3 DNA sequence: TGTGCCAGCAGCTTGCGGGTGAAAGAGACCCAGTACTTC. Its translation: CASSLRVKETQYF.

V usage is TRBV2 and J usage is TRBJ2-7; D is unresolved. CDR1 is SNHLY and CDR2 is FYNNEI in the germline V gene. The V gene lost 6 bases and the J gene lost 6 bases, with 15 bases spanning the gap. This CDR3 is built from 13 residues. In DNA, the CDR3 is TGTGCCAGCAGGGCAAGCTGGGGTGGCGAGCAGTACTTC. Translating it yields CASRASWGGEQYF.

This CDR3 reads CASDDRGNTGELFF. The CDR3 DNA reads as TGTGCCAGCGACGACAGGGGGAACACCGGGGAGCTGTTTTTT. The V call is TRBV2, the J call TRBJ2-2; 8 bases match TRBD1. The germline V gene encodes CDR1 SNHLY and CDR2 FYNNEI. This CDR3 has 14 amino acids. After removal of 8 bases from V and 1 base from J, the junction contained 3 bases not matched to a gene.

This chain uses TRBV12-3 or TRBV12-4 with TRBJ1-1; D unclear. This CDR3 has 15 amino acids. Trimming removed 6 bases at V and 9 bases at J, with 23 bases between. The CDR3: CASSPRSGLPRQAFF. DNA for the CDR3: TGTGCCAGCAGCCCCCGGTCGGGCCTTCCTCGGCAAGCTTTCTTT.

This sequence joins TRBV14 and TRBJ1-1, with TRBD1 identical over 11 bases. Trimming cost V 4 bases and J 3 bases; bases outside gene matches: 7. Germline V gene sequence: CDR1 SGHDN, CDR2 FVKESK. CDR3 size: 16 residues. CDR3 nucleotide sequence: TGTGCCAGCAGCCGTAGGACAGGGGGCTTATACACTGAAGCTTTCTTT. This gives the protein CASSRRTGGLYTEAFF.

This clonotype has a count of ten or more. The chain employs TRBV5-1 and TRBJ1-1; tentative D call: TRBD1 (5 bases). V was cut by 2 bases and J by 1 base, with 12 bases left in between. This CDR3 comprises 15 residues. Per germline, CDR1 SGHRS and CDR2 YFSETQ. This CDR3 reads CASSFGGGGNTEAFF. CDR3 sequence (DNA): TGCGCCAGCAGCTTCGGGGGAGGAGGGAACACTGAAGCTTTCTTT.

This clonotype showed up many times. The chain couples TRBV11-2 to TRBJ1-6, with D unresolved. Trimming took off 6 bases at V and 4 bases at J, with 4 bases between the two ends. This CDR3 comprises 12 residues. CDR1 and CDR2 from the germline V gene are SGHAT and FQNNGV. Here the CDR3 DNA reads TGTGCCAGCAGTAATTATAATTCACCCCTCCACTTT. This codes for CASSNYNSPLHF.

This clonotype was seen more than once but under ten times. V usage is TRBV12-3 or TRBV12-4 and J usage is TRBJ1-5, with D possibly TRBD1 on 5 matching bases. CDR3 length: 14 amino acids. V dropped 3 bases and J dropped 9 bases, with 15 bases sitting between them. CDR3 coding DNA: TGTGCCAGCAGTTTCAGGGCAGGACGGGGGCCCCAGCATTTT. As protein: CASSFRAGRGPQHF.

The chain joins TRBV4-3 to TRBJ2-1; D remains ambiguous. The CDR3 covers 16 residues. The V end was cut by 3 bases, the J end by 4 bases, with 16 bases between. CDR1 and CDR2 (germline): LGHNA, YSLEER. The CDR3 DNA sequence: TGCGCCAGCAGCCACTCGGCGACATCGGTTTACAATGAGCAGTTCTTC. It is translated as CASSHSATSVYNEQFF.

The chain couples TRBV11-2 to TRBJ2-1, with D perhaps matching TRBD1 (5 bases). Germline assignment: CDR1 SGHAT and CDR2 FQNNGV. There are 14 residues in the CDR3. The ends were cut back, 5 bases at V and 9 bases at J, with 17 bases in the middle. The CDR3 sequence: CASSPSNEQGEQFF. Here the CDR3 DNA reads TGTGCCAGCAGCCCCTCAAATGAGCAGGGTGAGCAGTTCTTC.

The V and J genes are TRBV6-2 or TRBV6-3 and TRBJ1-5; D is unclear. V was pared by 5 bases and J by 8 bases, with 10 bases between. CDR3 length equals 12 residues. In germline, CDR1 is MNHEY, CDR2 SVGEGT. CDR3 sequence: CASSEYREPQHF. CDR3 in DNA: TGTGCCAGCAGTGAATACAGAGAGCCCCAGCATTTT.

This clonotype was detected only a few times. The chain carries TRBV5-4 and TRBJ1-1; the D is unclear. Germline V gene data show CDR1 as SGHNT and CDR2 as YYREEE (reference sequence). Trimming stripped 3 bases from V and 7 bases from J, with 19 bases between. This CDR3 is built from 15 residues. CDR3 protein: CASSWKFGRVGEAFF. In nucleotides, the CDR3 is TGTGCCAGCAGCTGGAAGTTTGGACGGGTCGGTGAAGCTTTCTTT.

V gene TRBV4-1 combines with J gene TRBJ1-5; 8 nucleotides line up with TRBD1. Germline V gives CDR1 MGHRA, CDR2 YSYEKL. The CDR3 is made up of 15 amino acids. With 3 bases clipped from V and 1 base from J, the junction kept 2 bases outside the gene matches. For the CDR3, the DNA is TGCGCCAGCAGCCACCGGACAGGGAGCAATCAGCCCCAGCATTTT. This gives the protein CASSHRTGSNQPQHF.

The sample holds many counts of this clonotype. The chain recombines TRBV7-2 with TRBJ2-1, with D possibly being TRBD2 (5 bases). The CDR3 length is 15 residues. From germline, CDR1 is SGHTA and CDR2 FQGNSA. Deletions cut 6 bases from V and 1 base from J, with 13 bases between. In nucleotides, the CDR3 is TGTGCCAGCAGACCAGGACTGGATTCCTACAATGAGCAGTTCTTC. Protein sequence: CASRPGLDSYNEQFF.

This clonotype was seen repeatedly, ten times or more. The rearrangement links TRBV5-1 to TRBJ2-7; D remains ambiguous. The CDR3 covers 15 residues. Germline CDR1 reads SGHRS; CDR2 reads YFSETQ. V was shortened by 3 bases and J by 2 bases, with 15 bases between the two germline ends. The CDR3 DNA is TGCGCCAGCAGCTCTTTTTCCCGGGTGACCTACGAGCAGTACGTC. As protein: CASSSFSRVTYEQYV.

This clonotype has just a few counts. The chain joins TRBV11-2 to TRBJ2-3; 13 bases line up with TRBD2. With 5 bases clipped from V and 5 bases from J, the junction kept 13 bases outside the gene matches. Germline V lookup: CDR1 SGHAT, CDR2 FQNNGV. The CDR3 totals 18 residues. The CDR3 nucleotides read TGTGCCAGCAGCCTCGCCCTACTAGCGGGGGGGGTTGGAGATACGCAGTATTTT. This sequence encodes CASSLALLAGGVGDTQYF.

The CDR3 DNA is TGTGCCAGCAGCTTGAAGCTAGCGGGAATCACAGATACGCAGTATTTT. Translated: CASSLKLAGITDTQYF. The chain combines TRBV5-8 with TRBJ2-3, with 9 bases matching TRBD2. Germline V lookup: CDR1 SGHTS, CDR2 YDEGEE. The CDR3 runs to 16 residues. After removal of 1 base from V and 2 bases from J, the junction contained 5 bases not matched to a gene.

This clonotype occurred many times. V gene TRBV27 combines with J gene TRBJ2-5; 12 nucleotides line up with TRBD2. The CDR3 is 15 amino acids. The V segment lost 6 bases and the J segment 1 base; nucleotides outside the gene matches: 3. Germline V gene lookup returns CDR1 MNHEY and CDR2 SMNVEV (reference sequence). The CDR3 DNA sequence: TGTGCCAGCAGCCCACTAGCGGGGGGCCAAGAGACCCAGTACTTC. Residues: CASSPLAGGQETQYF.